This T cell receptor (beta chain) was found in a study of T cell responses to AZD1222 COVID-19 vaccine. The junction had 18 bases not matched to a gene; V was cut back by 5 bases and J by 5 bases. Germline lookup yields CDR1 SGHTA and CDR2 FQGNSA. The CDR3 spans 18 residues. Method: immunoSEQ multiplex PCR; TCRdb's copy keeps in-frame clones and lacks some. The data hold about 100,000 clones, with more than 70% observed a single time. This clone appeared a single time. The antigen is undetermined. Study-wide points: Among those given AZD1222, only six were seropositive at baseline. Females made up more of the donors, who were largely white British, and clonal diversity may have come out too low.

V is TRBV7-2 and J is TRBJ2-7; TRBD1 matches at 10 bases. The sequence derives from an adult in good health. The specimen comprised peripheral blood, sampled on day 0 of MenACWY control vaccination. CDR3 amino acids: CASSLQGGPGQGFHEQYF. CDR3 in DNA: TGTGCCAGCAGCCTTCAAGGTGGACCGGGACAGGGGTTCCACGAGCAGTACTTC.